This section outlines one T cell receptor beta chain sequence together with its context. What it recognizes is unknown. This CDR3 is 13 amino acids long. Per germline, CDR1 SGHTA and CDR2 FQGNSA. With 4 bases clipped from V and 2 bases from J, the junction kept 2 bases outside the gene matches. The data were taken from a study of Tregs in tolerant kidney transplant recipients. General study points: Biological reproducibility was not directly addressed in this study.

The data were produced by immunoSEQ multiplex PCR, yet TCRdb's version contains in-frame clones alone and is incomplete. The sample carries approximately 30,000 clones, 82% recorded once. The receptor's source is a human donor in good health. The gene calls are TRBV7-2 and TRBJ2-7, with 7 positions matching TRBD2. The sequencing input was Tregs from blood cultured with allogeneic cells. In nucleotides, the CDR3 is TGTGCCAGCAGCTCTCGGGGGGCCTACGAGCAGTACTTC. This translates into CASSSRGAYEQYF.